A selection of T cell receptor beta chains follows, all from one sample in a study of T cell repertoires in cytomegalovirus infection. No antigens are known for them. Each CDR3 protein is one row after TCRdb ran MiXCR on the reads. The repertoire has about 110,000 distinct CDR3 sequences, roughly 30% of them found once; the top ten carry around two fifths. Sequenced here: CD8+ T cells from cultured PBMCs, sampled from culture after CMV antigen stimulation. The receptors stem from a human donor in good health (CMV status not recorded). Some clones in this sample may be carry-over from other donors' samples. The CDR3 runs from the conserved cysteine through the conserved F or W. D genes are given only for firm matches. The size of a clone is reported for some rows only, either as once, few or many, or as a class for expanded clones.

. | TRBJ2-3 | TRBV5-1 | . | CASSEMGVPVPDTQYF | TGCGCCAGCAGCGAGATGGGGGTCCCCGTCCCAGATACGCAGTATTTT
. | TRBJ2-7 | TRBV7-9 | few | CASSLGPFEQYF | TGTGCCAGCAGCTTAGGCCCTTTCGAGCAGTACTTC
. | TRBJ2-2 | TRBV4-3 | . | CASSQEGTPNTGELFF | TGCGCCAGCAGCCAAGAAGGGACACCGAACACCGGGGAGCTGTTTTTT
TRBD2 | TRBJ2-2 | TRBV7-6 | few | CASSHTSGGPNTGELFF | TGTGCCAGCAGCCATACTAGCGGGGGACCGAACACCGGGGAGCTGTTTTTT
. | TRBJ1-5 | TRBV12-3/TRBV12-4 | . | CASSSDPMNNQPQHF | TGTGCCAGCAGTTCCGACCCAATGAACAATCAGCCCCAGCATTTT
. | TRBJ1-4 | TRBV7-9 | many | CASSLPIQGIEEKLFF | TGTGCCAGCAGCTTGCCCATACAGGGAATAGAGGAAAAACTGTTTTTT
. | TRBJ1-3 | TRBV5-4 | many | CASSLGAGPGNTIYF | TGTGCCAGCAGCTTGGGAGCGGGGCCCGGAAACACCATATATTTT
. | TRBJ2-3 | TRBV3-1 | few | CASSQGEVTDTQYF | TGTGCCAGCAGCCAAGGGGAAGTCACAGATACGCAGTATTTT
. | TRBJ2-5 | TRBV4-1 | . | CASSPGGRETQYF | TGCGCCAGCAGCCCCGGAGGGAGGGAGACCCAGTACTTC
. | TRBJ2-7 | TRBV20-1 | few | CSASATGGGRSDYEQYF | TGCAGTGCCTCGGCTACGGGCGGGGGCCGATCGGACTACGAGCAGTACTTC
. | TRBJ1-6 | TRBV10-3 | . | CATHLGTNSPLHF | TGTGCCACTCACCTAGGGACGAATTCACCCCTCCACTTT
. | TRBJ2-7 | TRBV6-5 | few | CASSYDGQNHYEQYF | TGTGCCAGCAGTTACGATGGGCAGAATCACTACGAGCAGTACTTC
. | TRBJ1-2 | TRBV5-3 | . | CASNDIYYGYTF | TGTGCCAGCAACGACATATACTATGGCTACACCTTC
TRBD1 | TRBJ2-3 | TRBV27 | . | CASTGQGALDTQYF | TGTGCCAGCACCGGACAGGGGGCGTTAGATACGCAGTATTTT
TRBD2 | TRBJ2-5 | TRBV4-2 | . | CASSQGGGAPPGETQYF | TGTGCCAGCAGCCAAGGGGGAGGGGCGCCCCCGGGAGAGACCCAGTACTTC
TRBD2 | TRBJ2-2 | TRBV11-2 | few | CASSFPGGGTDTGELFF | TGTGCCAGCAGCTTTCCGGGCGGGGGAACGGACACCGGGGAGCTGTTTTTT
. | TRBJ1-5 | TRBV7-6 | . | CASSLAQSNQPQHF | TGTGCCAGCAGCTTAGCACAGAGCAATCAGCCCCAGCATTTT
. | TRBJ1-2 | TRBV12-3/TRBV12-4 | many | CASSLDSTLNYGYTF | TGTGCCAGCAGTTTAGACAGCACCCTAAACTATGGCTACACCTTC
. | TRBJ1-1 | TRBV7-3 | many | CASSLGAGREYLNTEAFF | TGTGCCAGCAGCTTGGGGGCAGGGCGGGAGTACTTGAACACTGAAGCTTTCTTT
. | TRBJ2-7 | TRBV7-9 | once | CASSLFGPDEQYF | TGTGCCAGCAGCTTATTCGGGCCAGACGAGCAGTACTTC
. | TRBJ1-1 | TRBV4-1 | . | CASSPKKQFGPRDTEAFF | TGCGCCAGCAGCCCCAAGAAGCAATTTGGGCCCCGTGACACTGAAGCTTTCTTT
. | TRBJ2-1 | TRBV15 | . | CATSSDRGPYNEQFF | TGTGCCACCAGCAGTGATAGGGGCCCCTACAATGAGCAGTTCTTC
. | TRBJ2-4 | TRBV28 | few | CASSFFSLGDKNIQYF | TGTGCCAGCAGTTTCTTCTCCCTAGGGGACAAAAACATTCAGTACTTC
. | TRBJ2-4 | TRBV4-1 | . | CASSQGTAKNIQYF | TGCGCCAGCAGCCAGGGGACAGCCAAAAACATTCAGTACTTC
TRBD1 | TRBJ1-2 | TRBV7-3 | few | CASSGTVDGYTF | TGTGCCAGCAGCGGGACAGTGGATGGCTACACCTTC
TRBD1 | TRBJ2-7 | TRBV7-8 | . | CASSPTGQEISYEQYF | TGTGCCAGCAGCCCAACGGGACAGGAGATCTCCTACGAGCAGTACTTC
TRBD2 | TRBJ2-1 | TRBV15 | . | CATSRAGTSGASSYNEQFF | TGTGCCACCAGCAGAGCTGGGACTAGCGGGGCAAGCTCCTACAATGAGCAGTTCTTC
. | TRBJ2-7 | TRBV4-1 | few | CASSQVPGTYEQYF | TGCGCCAGCAGCCAAGTGCCGGGAACCTACGAGCAGTACTTC
TRBD2 | TRBJ2-7 | TRBV4-1 | many | CASSQVRTSGAQYF | TGCGCCAGCAGCCAAGTACGGACTAGCGGGGCCCAGTACTTC
TRBD1 | TRBJ1-1 | TRBV7-6 | few | CASSLRDQGGPDTSNTEAFF | TGTGCCAGCAGCTTACGGGATCAGGGGGGCCCCGACACTTCAAACACTGAAGCTTTCTTT
. | TRBJ2-7 | TRBV7-9 | few | CASSYVEGGMYEQYF | TGTGCCAGCAGCTACGTGGAGGGGGGGATGTACGAGCAGTACTTC
TRBD2 | TRBJ2-7 | TRBV7-9 | many | CASSLDKFASGGPRSYEQYF | TGTGCCAGCAGCTTAGATAAATTCGCCAGCGGGGGGCCGCGCTCCTACGAGCAGTACTTC
TRBD1 | TRBJ2-5 | TRBV28 | . | CASTTLGQGVETQYF | TGTGCCAGCACCACACTCGGACAGGGTGTGGAGACCCAGTACTTC
. | TRBJ1-5 | TRBV19 | few | CASSRTPGDGDQPQHF | TGTGCCAGTAGTCGAACCCCAGGTGACGGGGATCAGCCCCAGCATTTT
. | TRBJ2-3 | TRBV4-3 | few | CASSQLGTGQGTDTQYF | TGCGCCAGCAGCCAACTTGGGACTGGACAGGGCACAGATACGCAGTATTTT
. | TRBJ2-3 | TRBV7-8 | few | CASGSGTDTQYF | TGTGCCAGCGGCAGTGGGACAGATACGCAGTATTTT
. | TRBJ1-4 | TRBV4-1 | . | CASSQEWSISNEKLFF | TGCGCCAGCAGCCAAGAATGGAGTATCTCTAATGAAAAACTGTTTTTT
TRBD2 | TRBJ2-7 | TRBV5-6 | . | CASSLAPGREYEQYF | TGTGCCAGCAGCTTGGCCCCGGGGAGGGAATACGAGCAGTACTTC
. | TRBJ2-3 | TRBV19 | few | CASSSGFDTQYF | TGTGCCAGTAGTAGCGGGTTCGATACGCAGTATTTT
. | TRBJ2-3 | TRBV7-6 | . | CASSSTTRAYTDTQYF | TGTGCCAGCAGCTCTACCACAAGAGCTTACACAGATACGCAGTATTTT
TRBD1 | TRBJ2-7 | TRBV10-3 | . | CAISVRDRVHEQYF | TGTGCCATCAGCGTTCGGGACAGGGTGCACGAGCAGTACTTC
TRBD1 | TRBJ2-7 | TRBV9 | . | CASSANRDRGKFYEQYF | TGTGCCAGCAGCGCCAACCGGGACAGGGGGAAGTTCTACGAGCAGTACTTC
TRBD2 | TRBJ2-5 | TRBV7-2 | many | CASSLEPTSGGEQETQYF | TGTGCCAGCAGCTTAGAGCCGACTAGCGGGGGGGAGCAAGAGACCCAGTACTTC
. | TRBJ1-1 | TRBV6-2/TRBV6-3 | . | CASSYSTAGESF | TGTGCCAGCAGTTACTCGACGGCAGGGGAATCCTTT
. | TRBJ2-5 | TRBV20-1 | many | CSATRAEGTQETQYF | TGCAGTGCTACACGAGCCGAGGGGACCCAGGAGACCCAGTACTTC
. | TRBJ1-4 | TRBV2 | . | CASSEEPRRGAEKLFF | TGTGCCAGCAGTGAAGAGCCGAGGCGGGGTGCCGAAAAACTGTTTTTT
TRBD1 | TRBJ2-2 | TRBV7-2 | many | CASSLVGRGPGELFF | TGTGCCAGCAGCTTAGTGGGCAGGGGGCCCGGGGAGCTGTTTTTT
. | TRBJ1-1 | TRBV29-1 | few | CSVVRMEEGRTEAFF | TGCAGCGTTGTTAGGATGGAGGAGGGGCGCACTGAAGCTTTCTTT
TRBD2 | TRBJ2-3 | TRBV7-6 | few | CASSFSAGGPTDTQYF | TGTGCCAGCAGCTTTTCAGCGGGGGGGCCGACAGATACGCAGTATTTT
TRBD1 | TRBJ1-1 | TRBV11-2 | . | CASSPRDSPNTEAFF | TGTGCCAGCAGCCCCAGGGACAGCCCGAACACTGAAGCTTTCTTT
TRBD2 | TRBJ2-1 | TRBV4-1 | . | CASSRTSGGAGFDEQFF | TGCGCCAGCAGCCGGACTAGCGGGGGGGCCGGGTTCGATGAGCAGTTCTTC
TRBD1 | TRBJ1-2 | TRBV6-5 | few | CASREQGNLRGYTF | TGTGCCAGCAGAGAACAGGGGAATTTACGTGGCTACACCTTC
. | TRBJ2-3 | TRBV6-2/TRBV6-3 | few | CASSYGDTQYF | TGTGCCAGCAGTTACGGAGATACGCAGTATTTT
. | TRBJ2-1 | TRBV7-6 | once | CASTGAGITYNEQFF | TGTGCCAGCACTGGGGCAGGGATTACCTACAATGAGCAGTTCTTC
. | TRBJ1-6 | TRBV7-2 | few | CASSLAGRPLHF | TGTGCCAGCAGCTTAGCGGGTCGGCCCCTCCACTTT